One and the same sample provided the 15 T cell receptor beta chains below, sequenced in a study of cytomegalovirus exposure and HLA in healthy donors. Libraries were prepared by immunoSEQ multiplex PCR; TCRdb keeps only in-frame clonotypes and omits some of them. The table lists about 160,000 clones, around four fifths of them singletons. The sample was PBMCs. These receptors were obtained from a man aged 30 to 45 in good health and CMV-seropositive.

The chain combines TRBV7-2 with TRBJ2-2; 10 nucleotides agree with TRBD1. Germline assignment: CDR1 SGHTA and CDR2 FQGNSA. The CDR3 is 17 amino acids. The V and J ends lost 3 bases and 7 bases, in that order; junction bases with no gene match: 11. The CDR3 DNA is TGTGCCAGCAGCTTTACCGGGACAGGGGCATCTGGCGGGGAGCTGTTTTTT. This translates into CASSFTGTGASGGELFF.

The rearrangement uses TRBV15 and TRBJ1-2, with D unclear. V lost 0 bases, J lost 7 bases, and 12 bases lay in between. This CDR3 is 14 amino acids long. CDR1 LNHNV and CDR2 YYDKDF come from the germline V gene (reference sequence). The CDR3 DNA is TGTGCCACCAGCAGAGATGGAGAGGGTTCTGGCTACACCTTC. It codes for CATSRDGEGSGYTF.

In this sample, this clone turned up a few times. V gene TRBV5-1 combines with J gene TRBJ1-6, with 9 positions matching TRBD1. Germline CDR1 reads SGHRS; CDR2 reads YFSETQ. With 3 bases clipped from V and 13 bases from J, the junction kept 8 bases outside the gene matches. The CDR3 is 14 amino acids. In DNA, the CDR3 is TGCGCCAGCAGCTCGGGGACAGGGAACGCGCCCCTCCACTTT. This gives the protein CASSSGTGNAPLHF. Complete variable domain (other parts from reference TRBV5-1 and TRBJ1-6): KAGVTQTPRYLIKTRGQQVTLSCSPISGHRSVSWYQQTPGQGLQFLFEYFSETQRNKGNFPGRFSGRQFSNSRSEMNVSTLELGDSALYLCASSSGTGNAPLHFGNGTRLTVT.

This clone was recorded once. The CDR3 region is CASSLGLADITDTQYF. The CDR3 DNA reads TGCGCCAGCAGCTTGGGACTAGCGGACATAACAGATACGCAGTATTTT. J is TRBJ2-3 and V is TRBV5-1; TRBD2 agrees at 9 bases. The CDR3 length is 16 residues. Per germline, CDR1 SGHRS and CDR2 YFSETQ. The V gene end was trimmed by 0 bases and the J gene end by 3 bases; junction bases not matched to a gene: 5.

CDR3 protein: CASSELGRAIPYEQYF. CDR3 in DNA: TGTGCCAGCAGTGAATTGGGCAGGGCAATCCCCTACGAGCAGTACTTC. The chain employs TRBV25-1 and TRBJ2-7; D possibly corresponds to TRBD1 (5 bases). CDR1 and CDR2 from the germline V gene are MGHDK and SYGVNS. Trimming removed 1 base at V and 2 bases at J, with 15 bases between. The CDR3 is 16 amino acids.

The V gene is TRBV9, the J gene TRBJ1-3, with 7 positions matching TRBD1. Germline assignment: CDR1 SGDLS and CDR2 YYNGEE. The CDR3 has 17 residues. V lost 4 bases and J lost 1; bases outside the gene matches: 11. The DNA for the CDR3 is TGTGCCAGCAGCTTTGACAGGGTAGAAGGATCTGGAAACACCATATATTTT. Its translation is CASSFDRVEGSGNTIYF.

The gene calls are TRBV4-3 and TRBJ2-2; D might be TRBD1 (6 bases). This CDR3 is built from 15 residues. V lost 3 bases and J 3 bases, leaving 11 bases between the germline ends. Germline assignment: CDR1 LGHNA and CDR2 YSLEER. DNA for the CDR3: TGCGCCAGCAGCCAGGCGGACAGCTACACCGGGGAGCTGTTTTTT. This sequence encodes CASSQADSYTGELFF.

V gene TRBV9 combines with J gene TRBJ2-7, with 10 bases fitting TRBD2. V lost 3 bases, J lost 2 bases, and 8 bases stayed unmatched. CDR1 is SGDLS, CDR2 YYNGEE, per germline. The CDR3 runs to 16 residues. The CDR3 sequence is CASSARGSGGAYEQYF. CDR3 sequence (DNA): TGTGCCAGCAGCGCCCGAGGAAGCGGGGGGGCCTACGAGCAGTACTTC.

The chain carries TRBV5-6 and TRBJ2-3; D gene unclear. CDR3 length equals 12 residues. Germline V gene data show CDR1 as SGHDT and CDR2 as YYEEEE. V lost 2 bases and J 4 bases, leaving 5 bases between the germline ends. In DNA, the CDR3 is TGTGCCAGCAGCTTCAGGCCAGATACGCAGTATTTT. Translating it yields CASSFRPDTQYF.

The table lists this clone with a count of one. The chain employs TRBV7-2 and TRBJ1-3; tentative D call: TRBD1 (6 bases). V lost 1 base and J 2 bases, leaving 6 bases between the germline ends. Germline V gene lookup returns CDR1 SGHTA and CDR2 FQGNSA. The CDR3 runs 14 residues. Written as DNA, the CDR3 is TGTGCCAGCAGCTTAGACAGGGCTGGAAACACCATATATTTT. Translating it yields CASSLDRAGNTIYF.

The chain joins TRBV4-1 to TRBJ2-5; 8 bases align to TRBD2. Germline V lookup: CDR1 MGHRA, CDR2 YSYEKL. The J segment lost 7 bases and the V segment lost 1 base, leaving 17 bases of the junction unmatched. This CDR3 region has 18 residues. The CDR3 DNA follows: TGCGCCAGCAGCCAAGTAGAACTAGCGGTGCCTCCCCCGAGGACCCAGTACTTC. It codes for CASSQVELAVPPPRTQYF.

The chain combines TRBV6-5 with TRBJ1-4, with D perhaps TRBD1 (5 bases). The CDR3 contains 14 residues. Germline CDR1 is MNHEY and CDR2 is SVGAGI. V was shortened by 5 bases and J by 4 bases, with 11 bases between the two germline ends. The CDR3 loop reads CASSRSGYNEKLFF. The CDR3 DNA sequence: TGTGCCAGCAGTCGGTCAGGGTATAATGAAAAACTGTTTTTT.

The genes are TRBV15 and TRBJ1-5; perhaps TRBD1 as D (6 bases). Trimming stripped 0 bases from V and 3 bases from J, with 15 bases between. This CDR3 region has 17 residues. Germline-derived CDR1 and CDR2 are LNHNV and YYDKDF (reference sequence). In DNA, the CDR3 is TGTGCCACCAGCAGAGATTCGACAGGTAACCTCAATCAGCCCCAGCATTTT. Amino acid sequence: CATSRDSTGNLNQPQHF.

This chain links TRBV27 with TRBJ2-7; D perhaps matches TRBD2 (6 bases). Germline lookup yields CDR1 MNHEY and CDR2 SMNVEV (reference sequence). This CDR3 spans 14 amino acids. The ends were cut back, 3 bases at V and 1 base at J, with 10 bases in the middle. CDR3 bases: TGTGCCAGCAGTTTTCGGGCGGGGTCCTACGAGCAGTACTTC. Its translation is CASSFRAGSYEQYF.

CDR3 residues: CASSPSGVLYEQYF. The CDR3 coding sequence is TGTGCCAGCAGCCCTAGCGGGGTCCTCTACGAGCAGTACTTC. The chain recombines TRBV6-5 with TRBJ2-7; 9 bases line up with TRBD2. J was trimmed by 3 bases and V by 6 bases; bases with no gene match: 6. Germline CDR1 reads MNHEY; CDR2 reads SVGAGI. The CDR3 runs to 14 residues.